The 18 T cell receptor beta chains reported below all come from one sample, sequenced in a study of T cells in Graves' hyperthyroidism and ophthalmopathy. Amplification of TCR beta CDR3 regions was performed using RNA transcripts as template. First-round RT-PCR targeting the TCR CDR3 was performed with the HTBI primer set. TCRdb reprocessed the multiplex PCR reads with MiXCR, giving one entry per CDR3 protein. The repertoire holds around 380,000 distinct CDR3 sequences, with approximately 13% as singletons. Sequenced input: blood. Receptors originate from a man aged 25 to 45 with Graves' hyperthyroidism that later progressed to Graves' ophthalmopathy.

The V and J genes are TRBV5-1 and TRBJ2-7; 7 bases agree with TRBD2. The CDR3 contains 15 residues. J lost 2 bases, V lost 0 bases, and 5 bases had no gene match. The germline V gene encodes CDR1 SGHRS and CDR2 YFSETQ. The DNA for the CDR3 is TGCGCCAGCAGCTTGGCCGAGGCGGGGGCCTACGAGCAGTACTTC. This sequence encodes CASSLAEAGAYEQYF.

The rearrangement uses TRBV7-2 and TRBJ1-5; D is undetermined. Germline V gene sequence: CDR1 SGHTA, CDR2 FQGNSA. V lost 3 bases and J lost 3, with 6 bases in between. The CDR3 runs 13 residues. The CDR3 DNA sequence: TGTGCCAGCAGCTTCAGCAACAATCAGCCCCAGCATTTT. Residues: CASSFSNNQPQHF.

This CDR3 is CASSQPDRVYQPQHF. The CDR3 coding sequence is TGTGCCAGTAGTCAACCGGACAGGGTCTATCAGCCCCAGCATTTT. The chain couples TRBV19 to TRBJ1-5; 8 bases agree with TRBD1. Germline V gene data show CDR1 as LNHDA and CDR2 as SQIVND (reference sequence). The length of the CDR3 is 15 residues. V lost 5 bases, J lost 5 bases, and 8 bases stayed unmatched.

This clonotype was counted many times. The chain has TRBV20-1 and TRBJ2-3; 7 bases align to TRBD1. Germline V gene data show CDR1 as DFQATT and CDR2 as SNEGSKA (reference sequence). Losses at the gene ends were 4 bases for V and 3 bases for J; bases not matched to a gene: 4. The CDR3 covers 13 residues. CDR3 loop: CSAIDRVTDTQYF. CDR3 in DNA: TGCAGTGCTATTGACAGGGTGACAGATACGCAGTATTTT.

The rearrangement links TRBV5-5 to TRBJ1-5, with 8 nucleotides matching TRBD1. The trim removed 4 bases at V and 3 bases at J, leaving 9 bases unmatched. Germline V CDR1 and CDR2: SGHKS, YYEKEE (reference sequence). This CDR3 has 16 amino acids. The CDR3 here is CASSHRGKISNQPQHF. The CDR3 DNA is TGTGCCAGCAGCCACAGGGGGAAAATCTCCAATCAGCCCCAGCATTTT.

Concerning this clonotype: Being one base from a much bigger clone, this may be a read error. The gene calls are TRBV7-9 and TRBJ1-6; tentatively, D is TRBD1 (5 bases). Trimming took 1 base from V and 2 from J, leaving 9 bases between them. Germline V gene sequence: CDR1 SEHNR, CDR2 FQNEAQ (reference sequence). The CDR3 loop spans 16 amino acids. DNA of the CDR3: TGTGCCAGCAGCTTAGGAGGGGTGACCTATAATTCACCCCTCCACTTT. This gives the protein CASSLGGVTYNSPLHF.

This clonotype was observed many times. The chain recombines TRBV2 with TRBJ1-6, with D possibly matching TRBD1 (5 bases). Germline V gene data show CDR1 as SNHLY and CDR2 as FYNNEI. The CDR3 consists of 15 residues. V gave up 6 bases and J gave up 9 bases, with 18 bases separating them. CDR3 residues: CASRDFGGGASPLHF. In DNA, the CDR3 is TGTGCCAGCAGGGACTTTGGGGGAGGTGCTTCACCCCTCCACTTT. The variable domain in full, completed from reference TRBV2 and TRBJ1-6, reads EPEVTQTPSHQVTQMGQEVILRCVPISNHLYFYWYRQILGQKVEFLVSFYNNEISEKSEIFDDQFSVERPDGSNFTLKIRSTKLEDSAMYFCASRDFGGGASPLHFGNGTRLTVT.

In its sample, this clonotype was seen many times. V usage is TRBV28 and J usage is TRBJ2-1, with D perhaps TRBD1 or TRBD2 (6 bases each). The CDR3 has 15 amino acids. Germline values: CDR1 MDHEN, CDR2 SYDVKM. V was trimmed by 2 bases and J by 7 bases, leaving 15 bases between them. Here the CDR3 DNA reads TGTGCCAGCAGTTTAATAGGGGGGCCGTCGAATGAGCAGTTCTTC. Protein product: CASSLIGGPSNEQFF.

This clonotype was observed a few times. This rearrangement joins TRBV2 to TRBJ2-2; weak D call: TRBD2 (6 bases). CDR3 length: 15 residues. From germline, CDR1 is SNHLY and CDR2 FYNNEI. V dropped 4 bases and J dropped 6 bases, with 15 bases sitting between them. This CDR3 is CASSVQRWGAGELFF. CDR3 bases: TGTGCCAGCAGTGTTCAGCGGTGGGGGGCCGGGGAGCTGTTTTTT.

The chain joins TRBV5-1 to TRBJ2-3; maybe TRBD1 (6 bases). Germline values: CDR1 SGHRS, CDR2 YFSETQ. V was cut by 5 bases and J by 5 bases, with 15 bases left in between. CDR3 size: 14 residues. This chain's CDR3 is CASRRGGIKDTQYF. CDR3 nucleotides: TGCGCCAGCAGGCGAGGGGGAATTAAAGATACGCAGTATTTT.

In its sample, this clonotype was seen many times. The chain joins TRBV5-1 to TRBJ2-7; D ambiguous. This CDR3 comprises 13 residues. V was pared by 2 bases and J by 4 bases, with 10 bases between. CDR1 SGHRS and CDR2 YFSETQ come from the germline V gene. DNA of the CDR3: TGCGCCAGCAGCTTCGGTGAGAGGTACGAGCAGTACTTC. Encoded protein: CASSFGERYEQYF. Combining the CDR3 with reference TRBV5-1 and TRBJ2-7 gives the whole variable domain KAGVTQTPRYLIKTRGQQVTLSCSPISGHRSVSWYQQTPGQGLQFLFEYFSETQRNKGNFPGRFSGRQFSNSRSEMNVSTLELGDSALYLCASSFGERYEQYFGPGTRLTVT.

This clonotype was found a few times. The chain links TRBV5-1 to TRBJ2-1; 7 bases are shared with TRBD1. V dropped 4 bases and J dropped 8; count of bases not matched to a gene: 6. The germline gives CDR1 SGHRS, CDR2 YFSETQ. This CDR3 is built from 13 residues. CDR3: CASSRGQMDEQFF. In DNA, the CDR3 is TGCGCCAGCAGCAGGGGACAGATGGATGAGCAGTTCTTC.

This clonotype was counted at least ten times. This sequence joins TRBV30 and TRBJ2-7; weak D call: TRBD1 (5 bases). Trimming took off 2 bases at V and 2 bases at J, with 7 bases between the two ends. Germline lookup yields CDR1 GTSNPN and CDR2 SVGIG (reference sequence). This CDR3 is 12 amino acids long. The CDR3 reads CAWSTRAYEQYF. The CDR3 DNA reads TGTGCCTGGAGTACCAGGGCCTACGAGCAGTACTTC.

The sample holds many counts of this clonotype. The chain recombines TRBV6-4 with TRBJ2-3; 9 nucleotides align to TRBD2. The CDR3 totals 15 residues. CDR1 and CDR2 from the germline V gene are MRHNA and SNTAGT. J lost 1 base, V lost 1 base, and 0 bases had no gene match. The CDR3 region is CASSDLAGGTDTQYF. DNA of the CDR3: TGTGCCAGCAGTGACTTAGCGGGGGGCACAGATACGCAGTATTTT.

This chain connects TRBV5-1 to TRBJ2-5; possible D gene TRBD1, 6 bases. CDR3 length: 16 residues. In germline, CDR1 is SGHRS, CDR2 YFSETQ. V was trimmed by 5 bases and J by 1 base, leaving 18 bases between them. The CDR3 loop reads CASSLTGIIGQETQYF. The CDR3 DNA reads as TGCGCCAGCAGTCTGACAGGAATTATAGGCCAAGAGACCCAGTACTTC.

The chain combines TRBV11-3 with TRBJ2-2, with TRBD1 matching 9 bases. V lost 0 bases to trimming and J lost 5 bases; unmatched junction nucleotides: 7. The CDR3 runs 17 residues. Germline V CDR1 and CDR2: SGHNT, YENEEA. As DNA, the CDR3 is TGTGCCAGCAGCTTAGAGGACAGGGGTATTTGGACCGGGGAGCTGTTTTTT. Translation gives CASSLEDRGIWTGELFF.

This clonotype was observed at least ten times. The chain links TRBV3-1 to TRBJ1-2, with D uncertain. Trimming shortened V by 5 bases and J by 4 bases, and 11 bases separated the two germline ends. Germline CDR1 is LGHDT and CDR2 is YNNKEL (reference sequence). The CDR3 has 13 amino acids. CDR3 sequence reads: CASSKRQVYGYTF. CDR3 sequence (DNA): TGTGCCAGCAGCAAAAGGCAGGTCTATGGCTACACCTTC.

This clonotype was seen many times. This chain links TRBV19 with TRBJ2-7; a possible D gene is TRBD2 (6 bases). This CDR3 region has 15 residues. Germline assignment: CDR1 LNHDA and CDR2 SQIVND (reference sequence). Trimming removed 5 bases from V and 2 bases from J, with 16 bases in between. The CDR3, as DNA: TGTGCCAGTAGTGTCGGAGGGATGGCTACCTACGAGCAGTACTTC. This sequence encodes CASSVGGMATYEQYF.